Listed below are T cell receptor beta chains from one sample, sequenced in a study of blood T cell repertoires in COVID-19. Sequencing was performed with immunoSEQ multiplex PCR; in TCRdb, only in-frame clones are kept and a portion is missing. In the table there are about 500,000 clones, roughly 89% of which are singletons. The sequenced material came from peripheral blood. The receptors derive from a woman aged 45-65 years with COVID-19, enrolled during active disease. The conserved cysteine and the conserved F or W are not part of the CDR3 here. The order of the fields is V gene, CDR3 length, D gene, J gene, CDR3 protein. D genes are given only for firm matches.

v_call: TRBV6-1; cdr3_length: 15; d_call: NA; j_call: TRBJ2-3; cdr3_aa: ASSEGPEGLITDTQY
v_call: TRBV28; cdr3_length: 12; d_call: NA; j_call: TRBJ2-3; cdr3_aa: ASSTPGGLIAQY
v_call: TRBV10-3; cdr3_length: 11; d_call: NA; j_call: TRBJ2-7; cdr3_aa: AISGQLFYEQY
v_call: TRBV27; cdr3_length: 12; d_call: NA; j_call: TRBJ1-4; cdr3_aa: ASSPLNNNEKLF
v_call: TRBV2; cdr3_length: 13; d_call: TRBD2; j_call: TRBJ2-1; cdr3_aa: ASGPGTSELNEQF
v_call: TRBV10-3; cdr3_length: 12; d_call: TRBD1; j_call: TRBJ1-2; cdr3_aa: AISESGTERGYT
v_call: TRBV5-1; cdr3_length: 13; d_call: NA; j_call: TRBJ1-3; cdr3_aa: ASSSYGGTGNTIY
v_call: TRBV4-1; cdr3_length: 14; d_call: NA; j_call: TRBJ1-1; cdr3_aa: ASSQGGRGVNTEAF
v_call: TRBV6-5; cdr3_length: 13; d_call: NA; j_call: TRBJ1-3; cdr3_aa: ASSLQGNSGNTIY
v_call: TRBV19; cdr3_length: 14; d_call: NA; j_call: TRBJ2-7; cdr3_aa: ASSSRDIGMSYEQY
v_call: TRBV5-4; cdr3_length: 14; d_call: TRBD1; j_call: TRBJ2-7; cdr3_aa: ASSSGPGQVSYEQY
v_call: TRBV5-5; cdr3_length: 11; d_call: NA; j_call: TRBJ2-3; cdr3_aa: ASSLEGADTQY
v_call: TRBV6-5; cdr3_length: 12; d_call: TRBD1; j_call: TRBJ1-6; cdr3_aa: ASLNTGENSPLH
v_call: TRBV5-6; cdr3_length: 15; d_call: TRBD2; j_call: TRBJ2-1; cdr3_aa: ASSLASRAGGLDEQF
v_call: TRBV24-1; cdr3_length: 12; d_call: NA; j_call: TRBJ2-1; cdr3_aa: ATSDSYLNNEQF
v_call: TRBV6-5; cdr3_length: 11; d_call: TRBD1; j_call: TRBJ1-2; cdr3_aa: ASRRDRGEGYT
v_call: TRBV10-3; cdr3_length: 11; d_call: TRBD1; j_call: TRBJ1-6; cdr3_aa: AISAGGDSPLH
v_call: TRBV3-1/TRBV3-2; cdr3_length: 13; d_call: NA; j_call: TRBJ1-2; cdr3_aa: ASSQAGSPRYGYT
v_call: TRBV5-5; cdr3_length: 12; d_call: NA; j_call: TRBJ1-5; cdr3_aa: ASSFKGGNQPQH
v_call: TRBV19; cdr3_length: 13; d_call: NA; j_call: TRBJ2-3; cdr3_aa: ASSTGTPGVDTQY
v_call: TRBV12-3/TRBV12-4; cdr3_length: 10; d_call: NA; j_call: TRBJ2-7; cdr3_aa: ASSRGLSEQY
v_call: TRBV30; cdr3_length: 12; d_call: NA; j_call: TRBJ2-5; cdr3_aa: AWRWTHPGETQY
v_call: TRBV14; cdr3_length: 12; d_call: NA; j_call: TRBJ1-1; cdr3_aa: ASSQEVQGMQAF
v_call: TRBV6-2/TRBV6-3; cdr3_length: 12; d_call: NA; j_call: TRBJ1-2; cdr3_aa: ASSLGGRYYGYT
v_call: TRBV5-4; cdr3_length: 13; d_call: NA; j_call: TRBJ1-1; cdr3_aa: ASSFRTGQGAEAF
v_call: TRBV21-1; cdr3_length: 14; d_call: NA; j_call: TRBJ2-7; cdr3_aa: ASSKGQAGVLYEQY
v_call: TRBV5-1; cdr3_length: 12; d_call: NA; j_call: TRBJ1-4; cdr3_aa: ASSSGSWNEKLF
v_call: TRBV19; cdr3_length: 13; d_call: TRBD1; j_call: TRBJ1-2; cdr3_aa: ASTPTGGQNYGYT